Sequencing of this T cell receptor beta chain was carried out in a study of T cells in Graves' hyperthyroidism and ophthalmopathy. TCR beta CDR3 regions were amplified from RNA. The TCR CDR3 was amplified in a first-round RT-PCR using the HTBI primer set. MiXCR, applied by TCRdb to the multiplex PCR reads, yields one record per CDR3 protein. The sample lists roughly 840,000 distinct CDR3 sequences; more than 30% were seen once. The CDR3 is 14 residues long. The J segment lost 2 bases and the V segment lost 4 bases, leaving 5 bases of the junction unmatched. Per germline, CDR1 SGDLS and CDR2 YYNGEE. This clonotype was observed at least ten times.

This TCR derives from a man aged 18 to 30 with Graves' hyperthyroidism. The chain recombines TRBV9 with TRBJ2-7, with 8 bases lining up with TRBD1. The sample consisted of blood. CDR3 sequence reads: CASSTGTGAYEQYF. In DNA, the CDR3 is TGTGCCAGCAGCACCGGGACAGGAGCCTACGAGCAGTACTTC.